The source of this TCR beta chain is a study of chemoradiotherapy in HPV16-positive cancers. TCRdb keeps only in-frame clones here, not all; method: immunoSEQ multiplex PCR. The sample carries some 9,100 clones, roughly four fifths recorded once. Points on this clone: Its antigen is currently unknown.

The CDR3 extends over 15 amino acids. CDR1 SGDLS and CDR2 YYNGEE come from the germline V gene. V dropped 3 bases and J dropped 0 bases, with 12 bases sitting between them. Findings of the study overall: Better recurrence-free survival went with HPV-responsive T-cell expansion in HPV16-positive patients. Candidate HPV-specific clones and E7-related TCR motifs grew in tumor during treatment.

The TCR originated in a human donor with HPV-associated anogenital cancer. V gene TRBV9 combines with J gene TRBJ1-1; the D is unclear. The sample here was blood, taken from a patient who underwent chemoradiotherapy. The DNA for the CDR3 is TGTGCCAGCAGCGGACGAGACACTTTGAACACTGAAGCTTTCTTT. Protein sequence: CASSGRDTLNTEAFF. Based on the CDR3 plus reference TRBV9 and TRBJ1-1, the full variable domain is DSGVTQTPKHLITATGQRVTLRCSPRSGDLSVYWYQQSLDQGLQFLIQYYNGEERAKGNILERFSAQQFPDLHSELNLSSLELGDSALYFCASSGRDTLNTEAFFGQGTRLTVV.